This T cell receptor beta chain was found in a study of cytomegalovirus exposure and HLA in healthy donors. Findings and limits, study-wide: Within the data, a cluster of highly shared sequence variants was likely a sequencing artifact.

The CDR3 extends over 18 amino acids. Germline CDR1 reads MNHEY; CDR2 reads SMNVEV (reference sequence). Unmatched junction bases numbered 19, after V lost 6 bases and J lost 7 bases. PCR involved 60 Vbeta and 13 Jbeta primers. The repertoire was sequenced with immunoSEQ multiplex PCR; TCRdb's copy has only in-frame clones and lacks some. The table shows around 130,000 clones, with around four fifths occurring only once. Donors had nominal health at sampling but likely had unrecorded immune exposures. Of note for this clone: Its target is unknown.

This TCR was sampled from a man in his forties or fifties in good health and CMV-seronegative. Sequencing used PBMCs. The chain is built from TRBV27 and TRBJ2-2; 8 bases are a match to TRBD1. The CDR3 is CASRDYMQGASVVGELFF. The CDR3 coding sequence is TGTGCCAGCAGAGATTACATGCAGGGGGCATCTGTCGTCGGGGAGCTGTTTTTT.